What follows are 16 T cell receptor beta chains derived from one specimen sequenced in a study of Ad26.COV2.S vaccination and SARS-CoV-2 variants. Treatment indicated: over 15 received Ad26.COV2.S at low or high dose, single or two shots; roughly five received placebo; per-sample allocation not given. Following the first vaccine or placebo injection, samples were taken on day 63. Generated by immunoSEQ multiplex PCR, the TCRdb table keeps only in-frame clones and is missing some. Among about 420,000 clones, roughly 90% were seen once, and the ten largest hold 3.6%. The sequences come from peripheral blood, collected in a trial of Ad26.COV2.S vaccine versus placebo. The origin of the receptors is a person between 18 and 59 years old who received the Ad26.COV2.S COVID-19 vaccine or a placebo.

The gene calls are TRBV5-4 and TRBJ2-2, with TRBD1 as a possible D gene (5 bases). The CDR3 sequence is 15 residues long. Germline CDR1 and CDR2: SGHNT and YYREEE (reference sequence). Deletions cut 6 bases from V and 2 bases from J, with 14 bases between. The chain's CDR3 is CASTSFQGNTGELFF. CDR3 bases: TGTGCCAGCACCTCCTTCCAGGGAAACACCGGGGAGCTGTTTTTT.

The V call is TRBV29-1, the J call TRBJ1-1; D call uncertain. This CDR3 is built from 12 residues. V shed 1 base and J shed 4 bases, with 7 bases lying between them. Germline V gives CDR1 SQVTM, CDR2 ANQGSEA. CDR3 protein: CSVEVGLTEAFF. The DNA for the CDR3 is TGCAGCGTTGAAGTTGGACTCACTGAAGCTTTCTTT.

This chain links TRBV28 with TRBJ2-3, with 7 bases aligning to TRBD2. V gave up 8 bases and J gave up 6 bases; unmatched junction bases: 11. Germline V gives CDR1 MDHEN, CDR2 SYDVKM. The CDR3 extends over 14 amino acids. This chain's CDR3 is CASSGGGPTDTQYF. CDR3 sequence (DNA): TGTGCCAGCTCTGGCGGGGGTCCAACGGATACGCAGTATTTT.

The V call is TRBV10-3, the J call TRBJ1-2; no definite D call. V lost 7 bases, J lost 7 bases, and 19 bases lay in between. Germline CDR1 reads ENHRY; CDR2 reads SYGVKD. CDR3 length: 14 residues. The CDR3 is CAITSGRPPFGYTF. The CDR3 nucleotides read TGTGCCATCACGTCCGGCAGACCCCCCTTTGGCTACACCTTC.

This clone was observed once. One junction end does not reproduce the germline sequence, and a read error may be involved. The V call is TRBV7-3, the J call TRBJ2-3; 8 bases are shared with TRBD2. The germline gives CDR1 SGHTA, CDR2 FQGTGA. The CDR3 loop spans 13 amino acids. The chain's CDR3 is CASSRTSTDTQYF. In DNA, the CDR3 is TGTGCCAGCAGCCGGACTAGCACGGATACGCAGTATTTT.

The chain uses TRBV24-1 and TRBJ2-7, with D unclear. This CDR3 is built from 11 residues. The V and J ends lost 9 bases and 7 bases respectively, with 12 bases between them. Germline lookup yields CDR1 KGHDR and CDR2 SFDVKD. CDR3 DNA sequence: TGTGCCACCCCCCTGGGCTGGGAGCAGTACTTC. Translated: CATPLGWEQYF.

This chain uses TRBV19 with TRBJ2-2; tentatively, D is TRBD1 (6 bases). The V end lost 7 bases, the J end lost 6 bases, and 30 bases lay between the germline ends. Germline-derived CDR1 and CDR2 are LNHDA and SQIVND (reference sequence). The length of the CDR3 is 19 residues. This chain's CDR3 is CASTDSQGIGRSWAGELFF. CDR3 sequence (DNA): TGTGCCAGTACCGACTCACAGGGCATAGGGAGAAGTTGGGCCGGGGAGCTGTTTTTT.

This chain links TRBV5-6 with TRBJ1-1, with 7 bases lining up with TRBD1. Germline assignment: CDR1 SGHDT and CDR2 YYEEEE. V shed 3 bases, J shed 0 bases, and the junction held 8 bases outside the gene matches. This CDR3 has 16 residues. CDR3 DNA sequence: TGTGCCAGCAGCTACCCCGGGACAGTCATGAACACTGAAGCTTTCTTT. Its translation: CASSYPGTVMNTEAFF.

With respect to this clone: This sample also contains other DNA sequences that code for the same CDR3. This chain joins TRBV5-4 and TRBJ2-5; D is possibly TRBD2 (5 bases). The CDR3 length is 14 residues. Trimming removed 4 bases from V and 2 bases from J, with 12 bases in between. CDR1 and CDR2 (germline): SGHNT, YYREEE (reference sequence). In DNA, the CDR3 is TGTGCCAGCAGCCTCGGACTGGATCAAGAGACCCAGTACTTC. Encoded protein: CASSLGLDQETQYF.

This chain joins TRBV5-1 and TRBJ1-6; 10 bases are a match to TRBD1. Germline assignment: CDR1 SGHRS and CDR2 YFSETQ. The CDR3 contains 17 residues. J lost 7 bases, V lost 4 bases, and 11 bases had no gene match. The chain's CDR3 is CASSHSTDRGPNSPLHF. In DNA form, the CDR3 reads TGCGCCAGCAGCCACAGTACCGACAGGGGGCCCAATTCACCCCTCCACTTT.

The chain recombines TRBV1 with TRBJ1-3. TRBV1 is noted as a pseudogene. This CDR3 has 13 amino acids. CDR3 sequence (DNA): TGCACCAGCAGCCAAGAGACCAGAAACACCATATATTTT. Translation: CTSSQETRNTIYF.

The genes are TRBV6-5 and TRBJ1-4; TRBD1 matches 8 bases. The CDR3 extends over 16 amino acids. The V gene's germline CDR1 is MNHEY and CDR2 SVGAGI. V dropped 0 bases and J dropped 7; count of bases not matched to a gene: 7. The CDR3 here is CASSYSIWTGSEKLFF. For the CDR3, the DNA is TGTGCCAGCAGTTACTCGATTTGGACAGGGAGTGAAAAACTGTTTTTT.

CDR3 sequence reads: CASSLVMVQPQHF. CDR3 nucleotide sequence: TGTGCCAGCAGCTTAGTAATGGTACAGCCCCAGCATTTT. The rearrangement uses TRBV7-8 and TRBJ1-5, with unresolved D. Trimming stripped 1 base from V and 7 bases from J, with 8 bases between. Germline V CDR1 and CDR2: SGHVS, FQNEAQ. This CDR3 has 13 amino acids.

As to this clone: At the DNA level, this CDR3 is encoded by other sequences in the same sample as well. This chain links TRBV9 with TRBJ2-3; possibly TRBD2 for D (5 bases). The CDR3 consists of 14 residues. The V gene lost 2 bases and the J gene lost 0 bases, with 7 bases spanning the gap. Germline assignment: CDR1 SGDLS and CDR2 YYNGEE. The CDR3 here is CASSVSGSTDTQYF. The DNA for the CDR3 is TGTGCCAGCAGCGTGTCGGGGAGCACAGATACGCAGTATTTT.

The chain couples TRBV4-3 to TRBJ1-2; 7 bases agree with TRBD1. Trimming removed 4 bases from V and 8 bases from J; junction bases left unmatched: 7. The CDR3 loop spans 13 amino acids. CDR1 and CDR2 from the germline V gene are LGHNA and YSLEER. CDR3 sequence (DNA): TGCGCCAGCAGCCGACGACAGGGAGAGGGCTACACCTTC. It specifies CASSRRQGEGYTF.

CDR3 sequence reads: CASSYGGPTPLHF. For the CDR3, the DNA is TGTGCCAGCAGTTACGGTGGCCCAACACCCCTCCACTTT. V gene TRBV6-5 combines with J gene TRBJ1-6; D is unresolved. Trimming shortened V by 2 bases and J by 11 bases, and 10 bases separated the two germline ends. The germline CDR1 and CDR2 sequences are MNHEY and SVGAGI. The CDR3 extends over 13 amino acids.